This T cell receptor beta chain emerged from a study of response to subunit inactivated influenza vaccine. Findings of the study overall: Researchers suggested that each seasonal influenza vaccination recruits few new T cells.

Of note for this clonotype: Its antigen is as yet unknown.

From the RT-PCR reads, TCRdb called clonotypes with MiXCR, one entry per CDR3 protein. The repertoire has over 400,000 distinct CDR3 sequences, around 13% of them found once; the top ten carry around 12%. Per the germline V gene, CDR1 is MGHDK and CDR2 is SYGVNS. The length of the CDR3 is 16 residues. V was trimmed by 1 base and J by 4 bases, leaving 13 bases between them. Sequencing was performed on PBMCs from blood, taken 35 to 45 days after vaccination. This receptor was obtained from a man aged 50-59 years who received an inactivated influenza vaccine. The chain combines TRBV25-1 with TRBJ2-2, with D possibly being TRBD1 (5 bases). The chain's CDR3 is CASSEFRTTLTGELFF. In DNA, the CDR3 is TGTGCCAGCAGTGAATTCAGGACAACCCTCACCGGGGAGCTGTTTTTT.